This T cell receptor (beta chain) comes out of a study of blood T cells in healthy people across ages. Study-wide context: Template switching recovered approximately one barcoded beta molecule for every two T cells. Overall study findings and caveats: Per-million-T-cell TCR beta diversity fell roughly linearly with age. From one million sequenced T cells, diversity estimates were lower bounds. Among long-lived donors, naive CD4+ cells were more numerous and diversity higher than in aged donors.

This clonotype was seen ten or more times. The target antigen is unknown. The use of a sample-barcoded 5' primer and a J-beta primer mix characterized a second PCR of about 6 to 12 cycles. TCRdb reprocessed the 5' RACE reads with MiXCR, giving one entry per CDR3 protein. The data show fewer than 900,000 distinct CDR3 sequences, 35% to 45% seen once. CDR1 is MRHNA, CDR2 SNTAGT, per germline. CDR3 length: 15 amino acids. Trimming at V came to 5 bases and at J to 6 bases, leaving 6 bases not matched to a gene. Sequencing used blood. This rearrangement joins TRBV6-4 to TRBJ2-1; 11 nucleotides line up with TRBD2. The origin of this receptor is an older woman in good health. CDR3 sequence reads: CASSPSSGGTNEQFF. The CDR3 coding sequence is TGTGCCAGCAGTCCCTCTAGCGGGGGGACCAATGAGCAGTTCTTC.